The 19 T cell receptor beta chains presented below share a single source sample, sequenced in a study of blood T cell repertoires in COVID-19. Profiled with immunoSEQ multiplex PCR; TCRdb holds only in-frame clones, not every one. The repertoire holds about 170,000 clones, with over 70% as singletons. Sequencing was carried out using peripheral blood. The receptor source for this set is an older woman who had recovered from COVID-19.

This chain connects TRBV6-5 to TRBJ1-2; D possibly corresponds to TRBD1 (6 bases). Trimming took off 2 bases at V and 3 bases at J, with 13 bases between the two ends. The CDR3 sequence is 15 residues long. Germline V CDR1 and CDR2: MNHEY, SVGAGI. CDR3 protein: CASSYGGGRDYGYTF. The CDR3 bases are TGTGCCAGCAGTTACGGGGGGGGCAGAGACTATGGCTACACCTTC.

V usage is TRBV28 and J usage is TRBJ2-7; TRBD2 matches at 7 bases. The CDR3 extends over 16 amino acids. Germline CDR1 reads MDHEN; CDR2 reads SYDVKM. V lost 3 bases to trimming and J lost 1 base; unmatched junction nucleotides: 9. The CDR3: CASSLWGGPNSYEQYF. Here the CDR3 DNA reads TGTGCCAGCAGTTTGTGGGGAGGGCCTAATTCCTACGAGCAGTACTTC.

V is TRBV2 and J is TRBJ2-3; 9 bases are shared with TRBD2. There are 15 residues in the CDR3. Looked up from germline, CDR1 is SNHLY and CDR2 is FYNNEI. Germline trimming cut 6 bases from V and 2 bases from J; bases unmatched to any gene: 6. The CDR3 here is CASSPLAGNTDTQYF. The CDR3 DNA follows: TGTGCCAGCAGCCCGCTAGCGGGGAACACAGATACGCAGTATTTT.

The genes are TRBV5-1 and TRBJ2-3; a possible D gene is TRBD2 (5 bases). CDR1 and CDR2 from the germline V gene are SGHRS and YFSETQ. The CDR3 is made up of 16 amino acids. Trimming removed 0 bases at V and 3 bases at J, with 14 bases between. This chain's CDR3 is CASSLGASSGTDTQYF. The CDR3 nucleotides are TGCGCCAGCAGCTTGGGAGCTAGCTCCGGGACAGATACGCAGTATTTT.

CDR3 sequence reads: CASTKTGRETQYF. As DNA, the CDR3 is TGTGCCAGCACCAAGACAGGGCGGGAGACCCAGTACTTC. The V gene is TRBV2, the J gene TRBJ2-5; 7 bases align to TRBD1. V trimming: 7 bases; J trimming: 5 bases; junction bases outside the gene matches: 7. The CDR3 is 13 amino acids. Germline V gene lookup returns CDR1 SNHLY and CDR2 FYNNEI.

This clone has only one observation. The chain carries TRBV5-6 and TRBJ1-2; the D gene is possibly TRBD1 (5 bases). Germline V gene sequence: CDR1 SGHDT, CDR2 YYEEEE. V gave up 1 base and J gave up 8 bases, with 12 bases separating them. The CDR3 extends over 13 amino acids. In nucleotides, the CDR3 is TGTGCCAGCAGCTTGCCAGGGTACTCCGGCTACACCTTC. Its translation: CASSLPGYSGYTF.

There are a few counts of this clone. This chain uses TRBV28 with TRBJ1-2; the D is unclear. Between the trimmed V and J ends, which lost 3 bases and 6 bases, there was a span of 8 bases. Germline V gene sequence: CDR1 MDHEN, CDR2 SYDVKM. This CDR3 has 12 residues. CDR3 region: CASSFGVDGYTF. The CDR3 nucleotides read TGTGCCAGCAGTTTTGGAGTAGATGGCTACACCTTC.

The CDR3 reads CASSQGVPAATGNTIYF. As DNA, the CDR3 is TGTGCCAGCAGCCAAGGTGTTCCGGCAGCGACTGGAAACACCATATATTTT. The rearrangement joins TRBV4-2 to TRBJ1-3; D not resolved. The CDR3 sequence is 17 residues long. The germline V gene has CDR1 LGHNA and CDR2 YNFKEQ. Between the trimmed V and J ends, which lost 1 base and 2 bases, there was a span of 15 bases.

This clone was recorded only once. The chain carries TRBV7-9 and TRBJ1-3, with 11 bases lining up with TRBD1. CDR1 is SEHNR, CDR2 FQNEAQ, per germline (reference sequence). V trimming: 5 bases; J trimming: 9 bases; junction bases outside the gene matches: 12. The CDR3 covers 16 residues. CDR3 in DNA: TGTGCCAGCAGCCGGACAGGGGGCGCGCGGGACGGCACCATATATTTT. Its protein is CASSRTGGARDGTIYF.

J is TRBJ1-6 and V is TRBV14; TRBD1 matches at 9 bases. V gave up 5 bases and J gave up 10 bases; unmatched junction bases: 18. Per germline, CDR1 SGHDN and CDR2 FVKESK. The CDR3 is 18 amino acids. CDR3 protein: CASSAGQGKNLGYSPLHF. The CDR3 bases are TGTGCCAGCAGCGCCGGACAGGGGAAGAATCTTGGCTACTCACCCCTCCACTTT.

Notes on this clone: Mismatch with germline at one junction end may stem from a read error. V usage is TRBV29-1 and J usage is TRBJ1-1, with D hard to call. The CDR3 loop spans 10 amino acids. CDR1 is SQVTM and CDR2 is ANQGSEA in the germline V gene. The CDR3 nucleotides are TGCAGCGTCGAGAACAGTGAAGCTTTCTTT. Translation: CSVENSEAFF.

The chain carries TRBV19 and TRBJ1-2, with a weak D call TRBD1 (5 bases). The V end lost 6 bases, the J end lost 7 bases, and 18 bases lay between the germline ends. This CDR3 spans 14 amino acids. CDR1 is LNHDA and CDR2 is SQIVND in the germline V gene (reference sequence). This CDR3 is CASRPPTPGFGYTF. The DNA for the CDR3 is TGTGCCAGTAGGCCCCCCACCCCAGGGTTTGGCTACACCTTC.

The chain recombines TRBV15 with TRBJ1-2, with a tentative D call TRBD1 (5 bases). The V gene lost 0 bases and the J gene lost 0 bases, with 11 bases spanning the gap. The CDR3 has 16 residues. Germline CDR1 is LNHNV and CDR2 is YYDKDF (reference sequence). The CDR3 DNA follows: TGTGCCACCAGCAGAGATCGGGGGGAGCCTAACTATGGCTACACCTTC. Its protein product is CATSRDRGEPNYGYTF.

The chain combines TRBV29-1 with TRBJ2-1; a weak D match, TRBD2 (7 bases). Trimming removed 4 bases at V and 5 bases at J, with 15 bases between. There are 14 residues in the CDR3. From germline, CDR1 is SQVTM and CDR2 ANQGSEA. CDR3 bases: TGCAGCGTTGGAAGTCGGGGGGCCAACAATGAGCAGTTCTTC. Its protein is CSVGSRGANNEQFF.

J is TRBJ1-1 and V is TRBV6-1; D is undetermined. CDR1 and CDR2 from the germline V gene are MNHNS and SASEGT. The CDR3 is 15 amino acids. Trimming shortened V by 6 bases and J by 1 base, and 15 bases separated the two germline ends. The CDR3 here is CASSVPIGGNTEAFF. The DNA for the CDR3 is TGTGCCAGCAGCGTGCCAATCGGTGGGAACACTGAAGCTTTCTTT.

CDR3 nucleotides: TGTGCCAGCTCACCAAGGGGCGGGGCAAGCTCCTACGAGCAGTACTTC. This codes for CASSPRGGASSYEQYF. The chain recombines TRBV18 with TRBJ2-7, with D possibly TRBD2 on 6 matching bases. Germline CDR1 KGHSH, CDR2 LQKENI. V dropped 2 bases and J dropped 0 bases, with 14 bases sitting between them. The CDR3 contains 16 residues.

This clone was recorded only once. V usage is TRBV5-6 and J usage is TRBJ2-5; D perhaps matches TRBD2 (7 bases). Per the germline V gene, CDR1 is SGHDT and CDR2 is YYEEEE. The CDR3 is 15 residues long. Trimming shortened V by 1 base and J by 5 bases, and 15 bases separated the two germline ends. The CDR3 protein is CASSLNGGRGETQYF. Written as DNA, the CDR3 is TGTGCCAGCAGCTTGAACGGGGGGCGTGGGGAGACCCAGTACTTC.

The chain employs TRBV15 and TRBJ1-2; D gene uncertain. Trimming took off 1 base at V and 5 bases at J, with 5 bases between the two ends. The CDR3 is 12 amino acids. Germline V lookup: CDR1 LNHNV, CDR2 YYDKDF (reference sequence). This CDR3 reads CATSRGPYGYTF. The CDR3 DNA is TGTGCCACCAGCAGAGGGCCATATGGCTACACCTTC.

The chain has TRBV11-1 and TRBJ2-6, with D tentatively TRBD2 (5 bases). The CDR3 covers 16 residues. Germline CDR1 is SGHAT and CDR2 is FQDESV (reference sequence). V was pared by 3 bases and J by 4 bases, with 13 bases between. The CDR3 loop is CASSFGGLVGANVLTF. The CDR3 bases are TGTGCCAGCAGCTTTGGCGGGCTTGTGGGGGCCAACGTCCTGACTTTC.